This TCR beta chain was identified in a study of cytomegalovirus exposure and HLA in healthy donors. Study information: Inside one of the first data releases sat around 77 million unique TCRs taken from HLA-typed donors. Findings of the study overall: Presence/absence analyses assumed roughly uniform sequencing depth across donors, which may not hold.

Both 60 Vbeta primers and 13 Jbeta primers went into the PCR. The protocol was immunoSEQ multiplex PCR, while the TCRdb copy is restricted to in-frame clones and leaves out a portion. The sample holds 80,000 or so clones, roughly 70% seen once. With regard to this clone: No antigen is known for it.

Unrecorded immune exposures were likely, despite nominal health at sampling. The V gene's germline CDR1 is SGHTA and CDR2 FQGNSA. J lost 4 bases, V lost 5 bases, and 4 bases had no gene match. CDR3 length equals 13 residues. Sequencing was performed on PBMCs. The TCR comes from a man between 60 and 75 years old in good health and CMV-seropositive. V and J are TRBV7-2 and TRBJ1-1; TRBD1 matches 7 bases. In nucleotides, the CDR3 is TGTGCCAGCAGCACTCAGGGGGGCACTGAAGCTTTCTTT. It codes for CASSTQGGTEAFF.